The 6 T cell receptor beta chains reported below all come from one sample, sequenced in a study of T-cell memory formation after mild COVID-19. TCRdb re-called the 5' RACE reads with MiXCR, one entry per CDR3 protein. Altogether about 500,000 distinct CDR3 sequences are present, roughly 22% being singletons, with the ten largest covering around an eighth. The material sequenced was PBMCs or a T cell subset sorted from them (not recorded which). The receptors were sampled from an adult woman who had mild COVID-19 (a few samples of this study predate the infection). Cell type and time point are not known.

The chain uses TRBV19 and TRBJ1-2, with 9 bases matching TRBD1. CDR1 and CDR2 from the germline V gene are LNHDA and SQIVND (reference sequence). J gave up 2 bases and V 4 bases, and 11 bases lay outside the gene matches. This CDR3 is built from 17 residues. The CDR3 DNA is TGTGCCAGTAGTACCCTTACGGGACAGGGATTCAACTATGGCTACACCTTC. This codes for CASSTLTGQGFNYGYTF.

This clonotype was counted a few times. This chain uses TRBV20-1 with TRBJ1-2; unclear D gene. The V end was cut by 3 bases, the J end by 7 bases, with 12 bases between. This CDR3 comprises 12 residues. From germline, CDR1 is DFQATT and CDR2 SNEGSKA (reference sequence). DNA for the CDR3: TGCAGTGCTAGTTCTGGGGATTCTGGCTACACCTTC. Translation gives CSASSGDSGYTF.

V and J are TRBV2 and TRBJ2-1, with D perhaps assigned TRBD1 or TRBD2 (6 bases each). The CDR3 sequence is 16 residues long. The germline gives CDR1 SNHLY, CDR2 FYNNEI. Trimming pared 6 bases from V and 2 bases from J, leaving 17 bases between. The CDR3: CASRRDFRGAYNEQFF. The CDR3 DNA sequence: TGTGCCAGCAGGCGAGATTTTAGGGGGGCCTACAATGAGCAGTTCTTC.

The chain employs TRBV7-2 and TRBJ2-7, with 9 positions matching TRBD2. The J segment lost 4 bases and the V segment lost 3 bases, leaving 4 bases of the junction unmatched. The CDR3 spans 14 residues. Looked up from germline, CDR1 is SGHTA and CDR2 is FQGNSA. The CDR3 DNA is TGTGCCAGCAGCTTGAGCGGGAGGAGTTACGAGCAGTACTTC. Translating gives CASSLSGRSYEQYF. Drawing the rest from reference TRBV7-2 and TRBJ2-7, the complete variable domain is GAGVSQSPSNKVTEKGKDVELRCDPISGHTALYWYRQSLGQGLEFLIYFQGNSAPDKSGLPSDRFSAERTGGSVSTLTIQRTQQEDSAVYLCASSLSGRSYEQYFGPGTRLTVT.

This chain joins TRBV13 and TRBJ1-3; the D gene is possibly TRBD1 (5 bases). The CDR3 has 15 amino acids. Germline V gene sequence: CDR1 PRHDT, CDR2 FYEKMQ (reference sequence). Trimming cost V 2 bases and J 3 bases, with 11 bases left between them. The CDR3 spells CASSLTPGRGNTIYF. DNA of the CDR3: TGTGCCAGCAGCTTAACCCCGGGGCGTGGAAACACCATATATTTT.

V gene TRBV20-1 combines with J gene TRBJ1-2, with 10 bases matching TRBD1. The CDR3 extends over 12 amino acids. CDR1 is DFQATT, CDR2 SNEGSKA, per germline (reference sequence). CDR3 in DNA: TGCAGGGCCGGGACAGGGGACTATGGCTACACCTTC. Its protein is CRAGTGDYGYTF.